The entry below gives a single TCR beta chain sequence along with its context. The antigen is undetermined. The record originates from a study of shared clonotypes between healthy human individuals. Turning to the study itself: Researchers assigned three CD4 naive, three CD4 memory, two CD8 naive and one CD8 memory plate to each donor. Study outcomes and limitations: Memory subsets generally showed lower estimated richness than naive subsets.

The assay was run at deep level. Sequenced by immunoSEQ multiplex PCR; TCRdb stores in-frame clones only, minus some. The table records some 1 million clones, approximately 76% of them present only once. Donors were healthy HIV-negative adults without recently reported acute infections or vaccinations. The receptor was isolated from a man between 18 and 35 years old in good health. Sequenced sample: memory CD4+ T cells sorted from blood. The subset was: CD45RA-negative fraction.

The chain's CDR3 is CASKDRCCSSGNTIYF. The CDR3, as DNA: TGTGCCAGCAAGGACAGATGCTGCAGCTCTGGAAACACCATATATTTT. The V gene is TRBV6-4, the J gene TRBJ1-3, with a weak D call TRBD1 (6 bases). V lost 7 bases, J lost 0 bases, and 16 bases lay in between. The germline V gene encodes CDR1 MRHNA and CDR2 SNTAGT. The CDR3 has 16 amino acids.